This is a list of T cell receptor beta chains from one sample in a study of long-term antiretroviral therapy in people with HIV. The method was immunoSEQ multiplex PCR; TCRdb's version includes in-frame clones alone and lacks a portion of them. The sample has 14,000 or so clones; over 80% are singletons. The source was unsorted PBMCs, collected 1.8 years before starting antiretroviral therapy. These receptors all come from a middle-aged woman with HIV. Both conserved end residues are part of each CDR3. A D gene is named only where the DNA matches it firmly. Expanded clones get a size class; other rows say once, few or many, or leave the size out.

D | size | J | V | DNA | CDR3
TRBD1 | . | TRBJ2-7 | TRBV6-1 | TGTGCCAGCTTCCGGGCAGGGGGCTACTACGAGCAGTACTTC | CASFRAGGYYEQYF
. | . | TRBJ2-1 | TRBV5-4 | TGTGCCAGCAGCTGGACCCAGGGGGGTGAGCAGTTCTTC | CASSWTQGGEQFF
. | once | TRBJ1-1 | TRBV7-9 | TGTGCCAGCAGCTTAGCTAGAACGTTCTTGAACACTGAAGCTTTCTTT | CASSLARTFLNTEAFF
. | . | TRBJ2-1 | TRBV28 | TGTGCCAGCAGTTTATCGGGCGGCTGGAGCTCCTACAATGAGCAGTTCTTC | CASSLSGGWSSYNEQFF
. | . | TRBJ2-2 | TRBV7-9 | TGTGCCAGCAGCCCCAGATCCACCGGGGAGCTGTTTTTT | CASSPRSTGELFF
. | once | TRBJ2-7 | TRBV18 | TGTGCCAGCTCACCCGCGGCCTACGAGCAGTACTTC | CASSPAAYEQYF
TRBD2 | . | TRBJ2-1 | TRBV10-3 | TGTGCCATCAGTGAGTCCGGGACTAGCGGGGGAACCTACAATGAGCAGTTCTTC | CAISESGTSGGTYNEQFF
. | . | TRBJ2-2 | TRBV7-9 | TGTGCCAGCAGCTTAGGGGACACCGGGGAGCTGTTTTTT | CASSLGDTGELFF
. | . | TRBJ2-2 | TRBV7-2 | TGTGCCAGCGGGTCCACCGGGGAGCTGTTTTTT | CASGSTGELFF
TRBD1 | . | TRBJ1-4 | TRBV10-3 | TGTGCCATCAGCCTCGGACAGGTTGGGAATGAAAAACTGTTTTTT | CAISLGQVGNEKLFF
. | . | TRBJ2-3 | TRBV6-1 | TGTGCCAGCAGTTTGCGGCCAGGCACAGATACGCAGTATTTT | CASSLRPGTDTQYF